Described below is a single T cell receptor beta chain sequence and its context. Its specificity is not known. The data were taken from a study of naive CD8 T cells in extremely preterm neonates. Study outcomes and limitations: Preterm neonate repertoires were significantly less rich by iChao1 than others. The authors flagged variable productive template counts in preterm samples. Shared CDR3 nucleotide sequences: preterm about 2.8%, term around 0.38%, children about 0.029%, adults less than 0.011%. Preterm infants showed shorter CDR3s, fewer N additions and less trimming than older groups.

Deliveries were elective term cesareans at about 35-41 weeks, with no labor or membrane rupture. Produced via immunoSEQ multiplex PCR; TCRdb's table is partial and in-frame only. The table records approximately 6,000 clones, 95% to 99% of them present only once. V shed 1 base and J shed 4 bases, with 10 bases lying between them. This CDR3 region has 14 residues. Germline V gives CDR1 SGHNT, CDR2 YENEEA. This chain links TRBV11-3 with TRBJ1-1; no reliable D call. The material sequenced was naive CD8+ T cells from cord blood. The sequence was obtained from a newborn in good health. In DNA form, the CDR3 reads TGTGCCAGCAGCTTAGTAATACGGTCCACTGAAGCTTTCTTT. Translated, it gives CASSLVIRSTEAFF.